This passage covers 23 T cell receptor beta chains from one sample sequenced in a study of T cells in Graves' hyperthyroidism and ophthalmopathy. Amplified regions were TCR beta CDR3 sequences from RNA transcripts. TCR CDR3 regions were first amplified by RT-PCR with HTBI primers. TCRdb re-derived calls from the multiplex PCR reads in MiXCR, one entry per CDR3 protein. Of approximately 560,000 distinct CDR3 sequences detected, less than 20% appear once; the ten largest clones hold approximately 7.4%. The material sequenced was blood. All receptors come from a woman aged 30 to 39 with Graves' hyperthyroidism.

This clonotype was detected many times. The chain employs TRBV2 and TRBJ1-5; D remains ambiguous. Trimming removed 4 bases at V and 4 bases at J, with 5 bases between. Germline V gives CDR1 SNHLY, CDR2 FYNNEI. The CDR3 runs 12 residues. CDR3 in DNA: TGTGCCAGCAGTGCCGGGAATCAGCCCCAGCATTTT. It yields the protein CASSAGNQPQHF.

Ten or more counts support this clonotype. The V call is TRBV11-3, the J call TRBJ2-1; D gene uncertain. The V and J ends lost 1 base and 9 bases respectively, with 7 bases between them. The germline V gene encodes CDR1 SGHNT and CDR2 YENEEA. The CDR3 runs 12 residues. CDR3 region: CASSLGDSEQFF. CDR3 nucleotides: TGTGCCAGCAGCTTAGGCGATAGTGAGCAGTTCTTC. Drawing the rest from reference TRBV11-3 and TRBJ2-1, the complete variable domain is EAGVVQSPRYKIIEKKQPVAFWCNPISGHNTLYWYLQNLGQGPELLIRYENEEAVDDSQLPKDRFSAERLKGVDSTLKIQPAELGDSAVYLCASSLGDSEQFFGPGTRLTVL.

In this sample, this clonotype turned up a few times. The chain recombines TRBV4-1 with TRBJ2-5, with 7 bases fitting TRBD1. Per the germline V gene, CDR1 is MGHRA and CDR2 is YSYEKL. The CDR3 loop spans 14 amino acids. The V segment lost 0 bases and the J segment 5 bases; nucleotides outside the gene matches: 3. The CDR3 here is CASSQDPDRETQYF. The CDR3 region has the DNA TGCGCCAGCAGCCAAGATCCGGACAGGGAGACCCAGTACTTC.

This chain's CDR3 is CAGKREGPRIYNEQFF. CDR3 in DNA: TGCGCCGGCAAGCGGGAGGGCCCTCGCATCTACAATGAGCAGTTCTTC. The rearrangement joins TRBV10-1 to TRBJ2-1; 10 nucleotides agree with TRBD2. This CDR3 is built from 16 residues. From germline, CDR1 is WNHNN and CDR2 SYGVQD (reference sequence). V was pared by 11 bases and J by 3 bases, with 13 bases of the junction left unmatched.

This clonotype came up many times. This chain links TRBV6-1 with TRBJ1-1; no definite D call. The CDR3 runs 15 residues. Germline V gene lookup returns CDR1 MNHNS and CDR2 SASEGT. Trimming pared 10 bases from V and 3 bases from J, leaving 21 bases between. In DNA form, the CDR3 reads TGTGCCACCCACCCCCCCGTAGGGTGGGACACTGAAGCTTTCTTT. Translated: CATHPPVGWDTEAFF.

This clonotype was observed a few times. V and J are TRBV30 and TRBJ1-2; D is possibly TRBD1 (5 bases). Germline assignment: CDR1 GTSNPN and CDR2 SVGIG (reference sequence). The CDR3 totals 14 residues. With 1 base removed from V and 0 bases from J, the gap between germline ends came to 9 bases. The CDR3 spells CAWSGDVANYGYTF. DNA of the CDR3: TGTGCCTGGAGTGGGGACGTAGCTAACTATGGCTACACCTTC.

The chain carries TRBV3-1 and TRBJ2-3, with TRBD2 identical over 10 bases. The CDR3 sequence is 18 residues long. Unmatched junction bases numbered 12, after V lost 3 bases and J lost 3 bases. Germline-derived CDR1 and CDR2 are LGHDT and YNNKEL (reference sequence). The CDR3 sequence is CASSQPQLAGEVTDTQYF. The CDR3 DNA sequence: TGTGCCAGCAGCCAGCCCCAGCTAGCGGGAGAGGTTACAGATACGCAGTATTTT.

This clonotype was detected many times. This chain connects TRBV7-3 to TRBJ2-2; 10 nucleotides match TRBD2. This CDR3 has 15 residues. Trimming cost V 5 bases and J 6 bases; bases outside gene matches: 6. Germline CDR1 reads SGHTA; CDR2 reads FQGTGA. The CDR3 DNA sequence: TGTGCCAGCAGCCCGGGACTAGCGAGCTCCGGGGAGCTGTTTTTT. This codes for CASSPGLASSGELFF.

The rearrangement links TRBV2 to TRBJ1-6; 8 bases are shared with TRBD1. J gave up 5 bases and V 5 bases, and 2 bases lay outside the gene matches. This CDR3 contains 14 residues. Germline CDR1 is SNHLY and CDR2 is FYNNEI. The CDR3 nucleotides read TGTGCCAGCAGTATGACAGGGGATAATTCACCCCTCCACTTT. It is translated as CASSMTGDNSPLHF.

This chain links TRBV5-5 with TRBJ1-4, with 8 bases fitting TRBD1. The V gene's germline CDR1 is SGHKS and CDR2 YYEKEE (reference sequence). This CDR3 comprises 14 residues. J lost 8 bases, V lost 4 bases, and 7 bases had no gene match. DNA for the CDR3: TGTGCCAGCAGCGCGGACAGGGTCGAAGAAAAACTGTTTTTT. Translating gives CASSADRVEEKLFF.

The rearrangement uses TRBV30 and TRBJ2-1; perhaps TRBD2 as D (5 bases). Trimming shortened V by 1 base and J by 4 bases, and 14 bases separated the two germline ends. The CDR3 covers 15 residues. Germline CDR1 reads GTSNPN; CDR2 reads SVGIG (reference sequence). The CDR3 loop reads CAWSATRGGYNEQFF. The DNA for the CDR3 is TGTGCCTGGAGTGCAACAAGAGGAGGTTACAATGAGCAGTTCTTC.

The chain recombines TRBV4-2 with TRBJ2-5; D is undetermined. This CDR3 has 15 amino acids. V was pared by 1 base and J by 2 bases, with 11 bases between. Germline lookup yields CDR1 LGHNA and CDR2 YNFKEQ. The CDR3 sequence: CASSQVIGGQETQYF. The CDR3, as DNA: TGTGCCAGCAGCCAAGTTATTGGCGGACAAGAGACCCAGTACTTC.

This chain links TRBV24-1 with TRBJ2-7, with a possible D match to TRBD1 (6 bases). Germline loops: CDR1 KGHDR, CDR2 SFDVKD. CDR3 length: 15 residues. V lost 3 bases to trimming and J lost 2 bases, with 13 bases between them. In DNA form, the CDR3 reads TGTGCCACCAGTGATCCACCCAGGGGCCCCTACGAGCAGTACTTC. Its translation is CATSDPPRGPYEQYF.

The sample holds a few counts of this clonotype. The V gene is TRBV7-3, the J gene TRBJ2-1; TRBD2 aligns across 7 bases. Germline V gene data show CDR1 as SGHTA and CDR2 as FQGTGA. V lost 2 bases, J lost 9 bases, and 10 bases stayed unmatched. This CDR3 has 15 amino acids. CDR3: CASSLLKREATEQFF. The CDR3 DNA follows: TGTGCCAGCAGCTTACTCAAGCGGGAAGCCACTGAGCAGTTCTTC.

This clonotype was counted at least ten times. The chain joins TRBV6-2 or TRBV6-3 to TRBJ2-7, with D uncertain. The CDR3 contains 12 residues. Germline V gene sequence: CDR1 MNHEY, CDR2 SVGEGT. V was trimmed by 0 bases and J by 7 bases, leaving 7 bases between them. The CDR3 loop reads CASSYSIGEQYF. As DNA, the CDR3 is TGTGCCAGCAGTTACTCGATAGGGGAGCAGTACTTC.

This clonotype was picked up many times. J is TRBJ2-2 and V is TRBV7-2; D not certain. Deletions cut 2 bases from V and 1 base from J, with 11 bases between. The CDR3 runs 16 residues. Germline CDR1 SGHTA, CDR2 FQGNSA. CDR3 DNA: TGTGCCAGCAGCTTATGGCAGGTCAAGAACACCGGGGAGCTGTTTTTT. Its protein product is CASSLWQVKNTGELFF.

This clonotype was recorded at least ten times. The rearrangement uses TRBV10-3 and TRBJ2-7; D might be TRBD2 (5 bases). V lost 10 bases, J lost 3 bases, and 19 bases lay in between. There are 14 residues in the CDR3. CDR1 is ENHRY, CDR2 SYGVKD, per germline. The CDR3 loop reads CATRDWQEHYEQYF. The CDR3 DNA reads TGTGCCACCCGGGATTGGCAGGAACACTACGAGCAGTACTTC.

This sequence joins TRBV5-5 and TRBJ1-2; D gene unclear. Germline V gene data show CDR1 as SGHKS and CDR2 as YYEKEE (reference sequence). The germline V and J ends were trimmed by 4 bases and 8 bases, with 15 bases remaining between them. The CDR3 length is 13 residues. The CDR3 DNA sequence: TGTGCCAGCAGCCCGGAGCCCGGAGGAGGCTACACCTTC. This translates into CASSPEPGGGYTF.

This clonotype was seen many times. The rearrangement links TRBV27 to TRBJ2-6; possibly TRBD1 for D (6 bases). Germline CDR1 and CDR2: MNHEY and SMNVEV (reference sequence). The CDR3 runs to 18 residues. Trimming shortened V by 6 bases and J by 0 bases, and 18 bases separated the two germline ends. The CDR3 nucleotides are TGTGCCAGCAGCAAAACGGGACACCGGTCCTCTGGGGCCAACGTCCTGACTTTC. Its translation is CASSKTGHRSSGANVLTF. The full variable domain, with the rest looked up from reference TRBV27 and TRBJ2-6, is EAQVTQNPRYLITVTGKKLTVTCSQNMNHEYMSWYRQDPGLGLRQIYYSMNVEVTDKGDVPEGYKVSRKEKRNFPLILESPSPNQTSLYFCASSKTGHRSSGANVLTFGAGSRLTVL.

This clonotype was recorded many times. The rearrangement joins TRBV5-1 to TRBJ2-1; a possible D gene is TRBD1 (6 bases). This CDR3 spans 14 amino acids. V was cut by 3 bases and J by 4 bases, with 11 bases left in between. Germline V CDR1 and CDR2: SGHRS, YFSETQ. The CDR3 sequence is CASSSDSTYNEQFF. CDR3 nucleotide sequence: TGCGCCAGCAGCTCGGACAGCACTTACAATGAGCAGTTCTTC.

This clonotype showed up just a few times. The chain combines TRBV29-1 with TRBJ1-5; D is unresolved. V lost 5 bases, J lost 2 bases, and 10 bases lay in between. Germline assignment: CDR1 SQVTM and CDR2 ANQGSEA. CDR3 length: 13 amino acids. CDR3 protein: CSVQIEGNQPQHF. The DNA for the CDR3 is TGCAGCGTTCAGATCGAGGGCAATCAGCCCCAGCATTTT.

The genes are TRBV5-1 and TRBJ1-1, with 7 nucleotides matching TRBD1. This CDR3 comprises 14 residues. Trimming took 4 bases from V and 9 from J; bases not matched to a gene: 12. CDR1 is SGHRS and CDR2 is YFSETQ in the germline V gene. The chain's CDR3 is CASSPITGAPKAFF. The CDR3 DNA reads TGCGCCAGCAGCCCGATCACAGGGGCGCCAAAAGCTTTCTTT.

The V call is TRBV12-3 or TRBV12-4, the J call TRBJ2-1, with 10 bases that match TRBD2. Trimming at V came to 5 bases and at J to 9 bases, leaving 4 bases not matched to a gene. The CDR3 is 13 amino acids. Here the CDR3 DNA reads TGTGCCAGCAGTCTACTAGCGGGAATTGAGCAGTTCTTC. It translates to CASSLLAGIEQFF.